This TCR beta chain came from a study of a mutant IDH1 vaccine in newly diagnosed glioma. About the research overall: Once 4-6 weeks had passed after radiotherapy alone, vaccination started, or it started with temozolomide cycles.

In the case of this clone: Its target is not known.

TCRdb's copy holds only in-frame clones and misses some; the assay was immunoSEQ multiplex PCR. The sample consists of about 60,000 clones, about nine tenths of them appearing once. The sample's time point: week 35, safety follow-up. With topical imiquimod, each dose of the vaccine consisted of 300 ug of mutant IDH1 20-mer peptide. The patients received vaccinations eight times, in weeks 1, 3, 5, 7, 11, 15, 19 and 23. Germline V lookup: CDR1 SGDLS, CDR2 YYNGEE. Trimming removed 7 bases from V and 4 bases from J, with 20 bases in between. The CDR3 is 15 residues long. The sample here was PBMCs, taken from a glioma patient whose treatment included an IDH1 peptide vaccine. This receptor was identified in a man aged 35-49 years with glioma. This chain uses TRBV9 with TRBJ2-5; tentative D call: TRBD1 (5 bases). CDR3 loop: CASGFQGSALETQYF. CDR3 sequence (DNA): TGTGCCAGCGGTTTTCAGGGTTCGGCTTTAGAGACCCAGTACTTC.